Reported below is one T cell receptor beta chain. Other DNA sequences in the sample encode the same CDR3. The V end lost 1 base, the J end lost 2 bases, and 8 bases lay between the germline ends. The CDR3 sequence is 14 residues long. CDR1 and CDR2 (germline): LNHDA, SQIVND (reference sequence). The data belong to a study of blood T cell repertoires in COVID-19. Across the study: Some COVID-19 samples were acute and others convalescent; all came from the United States, Italy and Spain. Sources were T cells, B-cell-depleted T cells, or PBMCs; the material itself was cDNA or gDNA.

Under the authors' procedure: Nucleated cell number was recorded as an estimate derived from reference gene primer amplification. Clones were read by immunoSEQ multiplex PCR, and TCRdb kept only the in-frame ones, dropping some. V, J and clone size are those of that table, while D and trimming were read from the DNA. The repertoire has around 110,000 clones, 71% of them found once; the top ten carry approximately 0.9%. V usage is TRBV19 and J usage is TRBJ1-2; D remains ambiguous. This clonotype was obtained from a human donor with acute or convalescent COVID-19. The donor label of this sample is uncertain. The sample comprised peripheral blood. The CDR3 reads CASSIGQVNYGYTF. CDR3 sequence (DNA): TGTGCCAGTAGTATAGGGCAGGTGAACTATGGCTACACCTTC.